Described below is a single T cell receptor (beta chain) sequence and its context. Its antigen target is currently unknown. Each CD8+ T cell subset was flow-sorted in triplicate, with roughly 310,000 cells per subset placed directly into RLT lysis buffer. To exclude memory contaminants, naive CD8+ T cells were stringently defined as CD45RO-CCR7+CD27+CD95-. Peripheral blood mononuclear cells were isolated from buffy coats using standard density gradient centrifugation. A FACSAria III was used to flow-sort naive CXCR3-negative and CXCR3-positive CD8+ T cells. Total RNA was extracted from sorted cells using an RNeasy Mini Kit. The data were taken from a study of CXCR3-negative and CXCR3-positive naive CD8 T cells (dated by TCRdb to the late 2010s). General notes on the study: In total, around 140 million TRB reads were obtained, or roughly 1.5 +/- 0.3 million reads per library. Diversity and physicochemical repertoire analyses were performed on around 10 donors pooled from two independent experiments. For the TRBV-TRBJ cluster analysis, the naive subsets came from roughly 5 donors, while the memory cells came from 3 donors.

The CDR3 measures 14 amino acids from cysteine to phenylalanine. No DNA was logged. The germline V gene encodes CDR1 SGHTA and CDR2 FQGNSA. Paper-wide results and their limitations: Freshly isolated PBMCs were used for most assays because CXCR3 expression partially decreased after cryopreservation. Both naive subsets had comparably high repertoire diversity, while memory CD8+ T cells had much lower repertoire diversity. Compared with CXCR3-negative naive cells, CXCR3-positive naive cells had TRB CDR3s with higher hydrophobicity (lower Kidera factor 4), lower energy, and higher strength and volume indices. TRBV-TRBJ usage was similar between naive CXCR3-negative and CXCR3-positive cells from the same donor, while memory cells showed distinct patterns. Surface CD5, linked to self-reactivity in mice, was comparable between naive subsets; TCR interaction strength was therefore also inferred from TRB CDR3 physicochemical properties.

Instrument used: NextSeq 550. The Human TCR Profiling Kit (MiLaboratory) was used to prepare UMI-labeled 5' RACE TRB cDNA libraries. The full amount of extracted RNA was used for cDNA synthesis, and the full amount of resulting cDNA was used for PCR amplification. Libraries were prepared in parallel using an identical number of PCR cycles. The paper's data handling went like this. With a requirement of at least two reads per UMI, MIGEC and MiXCR extracted about 50,000 +/- 10,000 unique UMI-labeled TRB cDNA molecules per library. Each library averaged about 40,000 +/- 10,000 functional in-frame TRB CDR3 nucleotide clonotypes without stop codons. After each sample was downsampled to 5000 UMI-labeled TRB molecules, VDJtools was used to calculate diversity metrics such as normalized Shannon-Wiener and Chao1. VDJtools computed clonotype-size-weighted physicochemical properties of the central five CDR3 residues: interaction energy, strength, volume and Kidera factor 4. TCRdb reprocessed the sequencing reads and holds a single record per CDR3 protein sequence, with no DNA. These V and J calls originate from TCRdb's pipeline instead of the authors' own analysis. The sample's table covers some 150,000 distinct CDR3 sequences. Of the sample, about 0.28% falls within the top ten clones.

Sequencing was done on a sample of naive CXCR3+ CD8+ T cells from blood. What the cell subset or site label conveys for this sample: CD45RO-CCR7+CD27+CD95- naive CD8+ T cells expressing CXCR3 (TNR3+). Recombination connected TRBV7-2 to TRBJ2-3; with no DNA, the TCRdb D assignment of TRBD2 cannot be verified. The clonotype comes from a human donor in good health. Some clones in this sample may be carry-over from other donors' samples. The encoded CDR3 is CASSALTSTDTQYF.